Listed below are T cell receptor beta chains from one sample, sequenced in a study of PD-1 blockade in classical Hodgkin lymphoma. Generated by immunoSEQ multiplex PCR, the TCRdb table keeps only in-frame clones and is missing some. The data contain about 76,000 clones, under 90% of them singletons. Specimen: peripheral blood mononuclear cells (PBMCs), collected at baseline. These receptors originate from a human donor with classical Hodgkin lymphoma. Each CDR3 is given with its conserved first and last residue. Each record gives: clone size, J gene, D gene, V gene, CDR3 protein, CDR3 DNA. A D gene is named only where the DNA matches it firmly. Not every row has a clone size; where given, it reads once, few, many or a size class.

>.|TRBJ1-4|.|TRBV29-1
CNVERLEEKLFF
TGCAACGTTGAGCGTCTAGAAGAAAAACTGTTTTTT
>.|TRBJ2-1|TRBD2|TRBV14
CASSQEARGRDTYNEQFF
TGTGCCAGCAGCCAAGAAGCACGCGGGAGGGATACGTACAATGAGCAGTTCTTC
>.|TRBJ1-1|TRBD1|TRBV5-1
CASSLTTGGIEAFF
TGCGCCAGCAGCTTGACGACAGGGGGCATTGAAGCTTTCTTT
>.|TRBJ2-1|.|TRBV6-6
CASSYLRLLFEGEQFF
TGTGCCAGCAGTTACCTTCGCTTACTATTCGAAGGAGAGCAGTTCTTC
>once|TRBJ2-2|.|TRBV18
CASSSDRSGELFF
TGTGCCAGCTCATCTGACAGGTCCGGGGAGCTGTTTTTT
>.|TRBJ2-7|TRBD1|TRBV5-5
CASSLALGQGNHEQYF
TGTGCCAGCAGCTTGGCTTTAGGACAGGGTAACCACGAGCAGTACTTC
>.|TRBJ1-1|TRBD1|TRBV19
CASKTGARTEAFF
TGTGCCAGTAAGACAGGGGCGAGAACTGAAGCTTTCTTT
>.|TRBJ2-6|.|TRBV27
CASSLISSGANVLTF
TGTGCCAGCAGTTTGATCAGCTCCGGGGCCAACGTCCTGACTTTC
>few|TRBJ1-5|.|TRBV30
CAWSESRGPQHF
TGTGCCTGGAGCGAATCCAGGGGGCCCCAGCATTTT
>.|TRBJ2-5|.|TRBV28
CASSPRMGETQYF
TGTGCCAGCAGTCCTCGGATGGGAGAGACCCAGTACTTC
>.|TRBJ1-1|.|TRBV18
CASSPLGAWSTEAFF
TGTGCCAGCTCACCACTGGGGGCATGGAGCACTGAAGCTTTCTTT
>.|TRBJ1-1|TRBD1|TRBV14
CASAPGGAEAFF
TGTGCCAGCGCTCCAGGGGGTGCTGAAGCTTTCTTT
>.|TRBJ2-3|.|TRBV5-1
CASSLIAASTDTQYF
TGCGCCAGCAGCTTGATAGCGGCTAGCACAGATACGCAGTATTTT
>few|TRBJ1-3|.|TRBV30
CAWSLAVGNTIYF
TGTGCCTGGAGTCTGGCGGTTGGAAACACCATATATTTT
>.|TRBJ1-2|.|TRBV7-2
CASSLGNTGDGYTF
TGTGCCAGCAGCTTAGGCAATACGGGAGATGGCTACACCTTC
>.|TRBJ1-4|TRBD1|TRBV9
CASSASQGANEKLFF
TGTGCCAGCAGCGCTTCACAGGGGGCAAATGAAAAACTGTTTTTT
>.|TRBJ2-1|.|TRBV20-1
CSASSNEQFF
TGCAGTGCTAGCTCCAATGAGCAGTTCTTC
>.|TRBJ2-7|TRBD2|TRBV7-2
CASSPQGLAGGYEQYF
TGTGCCAGCAGCCCACAAGGACTAGCGGGAGGCTACGAGCAGTACTTC
>.|TRBJ2-7|TRBD2|TRBV4-2
CASSYGTSGSSSYEQYF
TGTGCCAGCAGCTACGGGACTAGCGGGAGTTCCTCCTACGAGCAGTACTTC
>.|TRBJ1-1|.|TRBV30
CAWSQMNTEAFF
TGTGCCTGGAGTCAGATGAACACTGAAGCTTTCTTT
>.|TRBJ2-5|TRBD2|TRBV6-5
CASSYDPGGETQYF
TGTGCCAGCAGTTACGATCCGGGAGGAGAGACCCAGTACTTC
>.|TRBJ2-2|.|TRBV27
CASRPYRDTGELFF
TGTGCCAGCAGACCGTACAGGGATACCGGGGAGCTGTTTTTT
>.|TRBJ1-2|.|TRBV6-6
CASRLRVGVPGGYTF
TGTGCCAGCAGATTACGTGTGGGTGTACCAGGTGGCTACACCTTC
>.|TRBJ2-7|TRBD2|TRBV27
CASRHQRLAGYDEQYF
TGTGCCAGCAGACACCAGCGGCTAGCGGGGTATGACGAGCAGTACTTC
>.|TRBJ1-4|TRBD1|TRBV5-1
CASSEGDRGLEKLFF
TGCGCCAGCAGCGAGGGGGACAGGGGGCTCGAAAAACTGTTTTTT
>.|TRBJ2-2|.|TRBV11-2
CASSLEAAMNTGELFF
TGTGCCAGCAGCTTAGAAGCGGCTATGAACACCGGGGAGCTGTTTTTT
>once|TRBJ2-2|TRBD2|TRBV7-2
CASSLGVGRRGTGELFF
TGTGCCAGCAGCTTAGGGGTCGGGAGGCGAGGTACCGGGGAGCTGTTTTTT
>.|TRBJ2-7|.|TRBV7-2
CASSLAGHPSSYEQYF
TGTGCCAGCAGCTTAGCGGGACACCCGAGCTCCTACGAGCAGTACTTC
>.|TRBJ1-3|.|TRBV14
CASSQDGGYHSGNTIYF
TGTGCCAGCAGCCAAGACGGGGGCTACCACTCTGGAAACACCATATATTTT
>.|TRBJ2-7|.|TRBV18
CASSGSGQTINSYEQYF
TGTGCCAGCTCAGGGTCAGGTCAAACCATTAACTCCTACGAGCAGTACTTC
>.|TRBJ2-7|TRBD1|TRBV6-5
CASSYSTIGTGYEQYF
TGTGCCAGCAGTTACTCTACCATCGGGACAGGCTACGAGCAGTACTTC
>.|TRBJ1-2|TRBD1|TRBV18
CASSLRDSYGYTF
TGTGCCAGCTCACTAAGGGACAGTTATGGCTACACCTTC
>.|TRBJ2-1|TRBD2|TRBV9
CASSVTSGVDEQFF
TGTGCCAGCAGCGTGACTAGCGGTGTGGATGAGCAGTTCTTC
>once|TRBJ2-2|.|TRBV27
CASSFRGADTGELFF
TGTGCCAGCAGTTTTCGGGGGGCTGACACCGGGGAGCTGTTTTTT
>.|TRBJ2-1|.|TRBV5-4
CASSLSTGTYNEQFF
TGTGCCAGCAGCTTGAGCACTGGAACCTACAATGAGCAGTTCTTC
>.|TRBJ2-2|.|TRBV12-5
CASGSGPGELFF
TGTGCTAGTGGCTCCGGCCCCGGGGAGCTGTTTTTT
>.|TRBJ2-5|TRBD2|TRBV9
CASSVGGPGEGTQYF
TGTGCCAGCAGCGTTGGGGGTCCGGGGGAGGGGACCCAGTACTTC
>.|TRBJ2-5|.|TRBV7-6
CASSSAREETQYF
TGTGCCAGCAGCTCAGCTAGGGAGGAGACCCAGTACTTC
>.|TRBJ2-1|TRBD1|TRBV19
CASSSGTGRFPHEQFF
TGTGCCAGTAGCTCCGGGACAGGGAGGTTTCCGCATGAGCAGTTCTTC
>.|TRBJ2-3|.|TRBV4-1
CASSQDWWPQYF
TGCGCCAGCAGCCAAGACTGGTGGCCGCAGTATTTT
>.|TRBJ1-5|.|TRBV9
CASGPGSGNQPQHF
TGTGCCTCCGGCCCAGGGTCGGGCAATCAGCCCCAGCATTTT
>.|TRBJ2-5|.|TRBV6-6
CASSYSSEGETQYF
TGTGCCAGCAGTTACTCGTCGGAGGGAGAGACCCAGTACTTC
>.|TRBJ1-5|.|TRBV28
CASSSSGLSNQPQHF
TGTGCCAGCAGTTCCTCGGGACTCAGCAATCAGCCCCAGCATTTT
>.|TRBJ2-5|.|TRBV7-8
CASSSPSAETQYF
TGTGCCAGCAGCTCCCCGTCCGCAGAGACCCAGTACTTC
>once|TRBJ2-3|TRBD1|TRBV19
CASSIGQGAADTQYF
TGTGCCAGTAGTATTGGGCAGGGGGCAGCAGATACGCAGTATTTT
>.|TRBJ2-2|.|TRBV18
CASSPIIDSKNTGELFF
TGTGCCAGCTCACCGATCATAGACAGCAAGAACACCGGGGAGCTGTTTTTT
>.|TRBJ2-1|.|TRBV30
CAWSIDRLVGHLEQFF
TGTGCCTGGAGTATCGATAGACTAGTGGGACATCTAGAGCAGTTCTTC
>.|TRBJ1-1|.|TRBV27
CASSFRAMNTEAFF
TGTGCCAGCAGTTTCAGGGCGATGAACACTGAAGCTTTCTTT
>.|TRBJ2-2|TRBD1|TRBV4-2
CASSPTGGETGELFF
TGTGCCAGCAGCCCGACAGGGGGAGAAACCGGGGAGCTGTTTTTT
>few|TRBJ1-5|.|TRBV5-8
CASSRDNQPQHF
TGTGCCAGCAGTAGGGACAACCAGCCCCAGCATTTT